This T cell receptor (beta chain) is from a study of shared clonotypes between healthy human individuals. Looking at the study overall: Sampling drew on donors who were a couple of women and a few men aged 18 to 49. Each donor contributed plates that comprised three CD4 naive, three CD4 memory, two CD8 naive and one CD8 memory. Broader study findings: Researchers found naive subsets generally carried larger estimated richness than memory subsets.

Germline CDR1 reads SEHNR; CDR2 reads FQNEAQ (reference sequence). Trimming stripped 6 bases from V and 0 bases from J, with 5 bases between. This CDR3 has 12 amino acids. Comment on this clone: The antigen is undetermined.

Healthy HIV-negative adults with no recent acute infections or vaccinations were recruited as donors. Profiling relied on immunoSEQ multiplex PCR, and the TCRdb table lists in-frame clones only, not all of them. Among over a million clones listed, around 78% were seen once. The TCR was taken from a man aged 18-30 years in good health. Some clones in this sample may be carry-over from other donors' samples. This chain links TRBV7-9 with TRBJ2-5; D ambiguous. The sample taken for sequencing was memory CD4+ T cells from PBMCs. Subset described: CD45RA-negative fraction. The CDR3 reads CASRKYQETQYF. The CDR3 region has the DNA TGTGCCAGCAGGAAATACCAAGAGACCCAGTACTTC.